This T cell receptor beta chain was sequenced in a study of blood T cells in healthy people across ages (dated by TCRdb to about 2015). With respect to the entire study: In model experiments, template switching captured roughly one uniquely barcoded TCR beta cDNA molecule for every two T cells. The study measured age-related changes in TCR beta repertoire diversity using deep sequencing normalized with unique cDNA molecular identifiers. The donors were split into four age groups: young (average 16 years), middle-aged (roughly 40), aged (around 67) and long-lived (about 82). Using the same blood draw, the study looked at two additional independent replicas of 1 million unique cDNA reads for two donors, one aged 18 to 30 and the other aged 80 or older.

Here is what the overall study found, with its caveats: Because the CMV infection status of the donors was unknown, age-related changes in expanded clonotypes may potentially have been confounded. The long-lived group showed more naive CD4+ T cells, fewer expanded clones and increased TCR diversity than the aged group, suggesting age selection. Bulk unsorted PBMC profiling prevented conclusive comparison of naive and antigen-experienced compartments. Estimates of total diversity based on one million sequenced T cells were regarded as lower bounds and as underestimates. As age increased, observed TCR beta diversity per million T cells dropped in a roughly linear way, and a significant reduction was already evident by age about 40. The percentage of naive T cells measured by flow cytometry correlated strongly with observed TCR beta diversity.

This clonotype has only a few counts. Its antigen is unknown. Base qualities are missing; no much larger clone stands one base away. The library was generated by 5' RACE. Sequencing instrument: Illumina HiSeq 2500. A second about 7 to 11 cycle PCR used a sample-barcoded 5' primer and a J-beta primer mix. Each TCR beta cDNA molecule received a unique molecular identifier from a template-switch 5' adaptor carrying 12 random nucleotides. Each sample yielded at least 3 million CDR3-containing paired-end reads. The Mint cDNA synthesis kit, primed by a TRBC-specific oligonucleotide, was used to synthesize first-strand cDNA from all RNA. All cDNA was treated with uracil-DNA glycosylase and then went through a first 18-cycle PCR with the universal primers M1SS and BC2_uni_R. The authors' analysis ran thus. Each sample was normalized by randomly selecting 1 million high-quality reads, each carrying a distinct molecular identifier. Instead of being binned into consensus sequences, reads with shared molecular identifiers were discarded. MiTCR, run with a Q25 quality threshold and the strictest error-elimination algorithm, handled CDR3 identification, clonotype clustering and error correction. Lower-bound total TCR beta diversity was estimated with a nonparametric unseen species model using Euler transformation. TCRdb trimmed the raw reads at Q25, called clones with MiXCR and kept productive beta chains. Rows with one shared CDR3 protein collapse into an entry with the most common genes and DNA. The V and J calls reflect TCRdb's pipeline rather than the authors' work. For this sample there are 700,000 to 900,000 distinct CDR3 sequences; 20% to 30% appear just once. In total, the top ten clones hold about 3% of the sample.

Systemically healthy Caucasian individuals from Russia, approximately 39 in total and aged about 6 to 100 years, were included as donors. Each donor gave 8 to 10 milliliters of peripheral blood, collected into EDTA-treated Vacutainer tubes. PBMCs were isolated by Ficoll-Paque density-gradient centrifugation, with at least 6 million obtained per sample. Trizol reagent was used to extract total RNA from the PBMCs, yielding at least 6 micrograms per sample. For every donor, an aliquot of PBMCs went through flow cytometry to measure the percentages of naive CD45RAhigh/CD27high T cells. The same sample was also studied in work on T cells of mothers and their children. That second report states: The donors were nine systemically healthy Caucasian individuals, made up of three mothers and their six children. cDNA synthesis used all of the extracted RNA, with roughly 1.5 ug of RNA in each 15 ul reaction. In the second PCR, sample barcodes and 2-4 random nucleotides were introduced via the M1S primer. Over 8 million TCR beta CDR3 reads were obtained for each mother, and 2.5 million to 3 million reads were obtained for each child. Thymic selection shapes the output of TCR recombination in a similar way in related and unrelated pairs, and inherited differences have a minor effect. Related mother-child pairs always showed normalized repertoire overlap that was slightly higher than in unrelated mother-child pairs, though the difference was never significant. No persistent microchimeric T cell clones were detected, at a sensitivity of approximately 100 clones per million clonotypes. To look for features that set related mother-child pairs apart from unrelated individuals, the researchers ran deep NGS to compare the TCR beta repertoires of mothers and children. On average, the children were approximately 11 +/- 4 years old, while the mothers were 40 +/- 4 years old. Libraries were sequenced on Illumina HiSeq 2000 with 100+100 nt paired-end reads after adapter ligation with NEBNext reagents. Mother and child libraries were prepared a month apart and sequenced in separate runs to prevent cross-contamination. Between roughly 450,000 and 2,200,000 distinct TCR beta clonotypes were identified per donor. Naive TCR beta clonotypes were estimated from low-frequency clonotypes matched to each donor's FACS-determined naive share, without sorting.

The specimen sequenced was blood. The source of this sequence is a boy between 5 and 17 years old in good health.

The sequenced DNA: TGTGCCAGCTCACCGACAGAAACAGATACGCAGTATTTT. Its amino acids are CASSPTETDTQYF. The chain links TRBV18 with TRBJ2-3, with a tentative D gene TRBD1 over 5 matching bases. Trimming removed 3 bases from V and 3 bases from J, leaving 7 bases between the germline ends. The cysteine opens and the phenylalanine closes a CDR3 of 13 amino acids. Kept here is only the CDR3 DNA, which spans 39 bases and is read in frame from base 1. As encoded in the germline V gene, CDR1 is KGHSH while CDR2 is LQKENI. Supplemented by the reference TRBV18 and TRBJ2-3 proteins around the CDR3, the complete variable domain is NAGVMQNPRHLVRRRGQEARLRCSPMKGHSHVYWYRQLPEEGLKFMVYLQKENIIDESGMPKERFSAEFPKEGPSILRIQQVVRGDSAAYFCASSPTETDTQYFGPGTRLTVL.